This passage covers 21 T cell receptor beta chains from one sample sequenced in a study of early T cells in non-severe SARS-CoV-2 infection (dated by TCRdb to the early 2020s). Library generation was performed with 5' RACE. Reads for this sample came from a NextSeq 500. TCRdb ran its own pipeline on the public reads, namely fastp trimming at Q25 and MiXCR clone calling, and kept in-frame beta chains. Rows are unified per CDR3 protein, each entry keeping the most common DNA and genes. Recorded for this sample are 60,000 to 65,000 distinct CDR3 sequences; about 9.9% of them occurred a single time. The ten largest clones add up to over 0.95% of the sample. The source material was whole blood. The source is an adult who was a healthcare worker with PCR-confirmed SARS-CoV-2 infection or an uninfected control (not recorded which).

This clonotype was detected only a few times. This sequence joins TRBV21-1 and TRBJ1-6; the table's D call TRBD1 went unverified against the DNA. TRBV21-1 is reported as a pseudogene. The length of the CDR3 is 16 residues. The CDR3 sequence: CASSLGDRDRDSPLHF. In nucleotides, the CDR3 is TGTGCCAGCAGCCTGGGGGACCGGGACAGGGATTCACCCCTCCACTTT.

This clonotype was recorded a few times. The V call is TRBV5-1, the J call TRBJ2-3; D call uncertain. CDR3 size: 14 residues. Germline lookup yields CDR1 SGHRS and CDR2 YFSETQ. V was pared by 2 bases and J by 0 bases, with 7 bases between. CDR3 DNA: TGCGCCAGCAGCTTAACAACTAGCACAGATACGCAGTATTTT. Translated: CASSLTTSTDTQYF.

At least ten counts were recorded for this clonotype. The chain joins TRBV7-9 to TRBJ2-1; 7 nucleotides line up with TRBD2. The CDR3 totals 14 residues. CDR1 and CDR2 from the germline V gene are SEHNR and FQNEAQ (reference sequence). With 8 bases clipped from V and 0 bases from J, the junction kept 4 bases outside the gene matches. The chain's CDR3 is CASLGGSSYNEQFF. CDR3 nucleotide sequence: TGTGCCAGCTTGGGGGGGAGCTCCTACAATGAGCAGTTCTTC.

This clonotype was detected ten times or more. The J gene is TRBJ2-2, the V gene TRBV28; TRBD1 aligns across 10 bases. CDR1 is MDHEN, CDR2 SYDVKM, per germline. The CDR3 sequence is 16 residues long. With 2 bases clipped from V and 4 bases from J, the junction kept 4 bases outside the gene matches. DNA for the CDR3: TGTGCCAGCAGTTTAAGGGACAGGGGAATCACCGGGGAGCTGTTTTTT. Translation: CASSLRDRGITGELFF.

This clonotype has at least ten counts. J is TRBJ1-4 and V is TRBV2; tentatively, D is TRBD1 (5 bases). V gave up 2 bases and J gave up 7 bases, with 11 bases separating them. Germline CDR1 SNHLY, CDR2 FYNNEI. The CDR3 spans 14 residues. CDR3 sequence (DNA): TGTGCCAGCAGTGAACCAGGGTGGGGTGAAAAACTGTTTTTT. Translation gives CASSEPGWGEKLFF.

This clonotype was observed many times. V is TRBV29-1 and J is TRBJ1-2, with D uncertain. This CDR3 has 12 amino acids. Germline values: CDR1 SQVTM, CDR2 ANQGSEA. The V end was cut by 4 bases, the J end by 4 bases, with 10 bases between. This CDR3 reads CSVVGFLYGYTF. The CDR3 coding sequence is TGCAGCGTTGTAGGCTTCCTCTATGGCTACACCTTC.

In this sample, this clonotype turned up a few times. J is TRBJ2-3 and V is TRBV3-1; D unresolved. V was pared by 4 bases and J by 6 bases, with 20 bases between. Germline V lookup: CDR1 LGHDT, CDR2 YNNKEL (reference sequence). The CDR3 has 16 amino acids. This CDR3 is CASSRHDSVSLDTQYF. The CDR3 nucleotides are TGTGCCAGCAGCCGACACGACTCAGTGAGCCTGGATACGCAGTATTTT.

Many counts were recorded for this clonotype. The chain uses TRBV7-3 and TRBJ2-1, with a weak D call TRBD1 (5 bases). With 2 bases removed from V and 0 bases from J, the gap between germline ends came to 11 bases. Per the germline V gene, CDR1 is SGHTA and CDR2 is FQGTGA. This CDR3 comprises 16 residues. This chain's CDR3 is CASSLQARVSYNEQFF. CDR3 nucleotides: TGTGCCAGCAGCTTACAAGCCAGGGTCTCCTACAATGAGCAGTTCTTC.

The chain is built from TRBV6-6 and TRBJ1-2; 12 bases line up with TRBD1. V was clipped by 2 bases and J by 8 bases; unmatched bases: 6. This CDR3 spans 15 amino acids. Germline loops: CDR1 MNHNY, CDR2 SVGAGI (reference sequence). The CDR3 reads CASSYAPGTGGGYTF. CDR3 in DNA: TGTGCCAGCAGTTACGCGCCCGGGACAGGGGGCGGCTACACCTTC.

This chain joins TRBV12-3 or TRBV12-4 and TRBJ2-6; perhaps TRBD1 as D (5 bases). The ends were cut back, 5 bases at V and 0 bases at J, with 11 bases in the middle. The CDR3 is made up of 16 amino acids. CDR3 residues: CASSAHRSSGANVLTF. As DNA, the CDR3 is TGTGCCAGCAGTGCCCACAGGTCCTCTGGGGCCAACGTCCTGACTTTC.

This clonotype was seen many times. The chain employs TRBV19 and TRBJ2-3; D may correspond to TRBD1 or TRBD2 (6 bases each). Germline V gene lookup returns CDR1 LNHDA and CDR2 SQIVND (reference sequence). With 6 bases removed from V and 2 bases from J, the gap between germline ends came to 15 bases. The CDR3 is 15 amino acids. In DNA form, the CDR3 reads TGTGCCAGTAGGGCGGGACAACGAAACACAGATACGCAGTATTTT. Its translation is CASRAGQRNTDTQYF.

The chain combines TRBV19 with TRBJ1-5; D may be TRBD1 (5 bases). Germline CDR1 is LNHDA and CDR2 is SQIVND (reference sequence). The CDR3 contains 13 residues. V was clipped by 4 bases and J by 5 bases, with 9 bases between them. In DNA, the CDR3 is TGTGCCAGTAGTAATATGGGGCATCAGCCCCAGCATTTT. Translated: CASSNMGHQPQHF. The complete variable domain, with remaining parts taken from reference TRBV19 and TRBJ1-5, reads DGGITQSPKYLFRKEGQNVTLSCEQNLNHDAMYWYRQDPGQGLRLIYYSQIVNDFQKGDIAEGYSVSREKKESFPLTVTSAQKNPTAFYLCASSNMGHQPQHFGDGTRLSIL.

This clonotype was seen a few times. The chain uses TRBV24-1 and TRBJ2-3; D may match TRBD1 or TRBD2 (6 bases each). Trimming stripped 4 bases from V and 4 bases from J, with 11 bases between. Germline V gene data show CDR1 as KGHDR and CDR2 as SFDVKD. There are 14 residues in the CDR3. CDR3 amino acids: CATSEEGVADTQYF. The CDR3 DNA reads as TGTGCCACCAGTGAGGAGGGGGTGGCAGATACGCAGTATTTT.

This clonotype was observed a single time. The rearrangement uses TRBV4-1 and TRBJ1-4, with no clear D. The CDR3 covers 17 residues. Looked up from germline, CDR1 is MGHRA and CDR2 is YSYEKL. Trimming removed 1 base at V and 5 bases at J, with 17 bases between. This CDR3 is CASSQVVLAQQNEKLFF. In nucleotides, the CDR3 is TGCGCCAGCAGCCAAGTGGTTTTGGCACAGCAGAATGAAAAACTGTTTTTT.

The CDR3 nucleotides are TGCGCCAGCAGCCAGGATCGCAGGGTTCGGACCGGGGAGCTGTTTTTT. Translation: CASSQDRRVRTGELFF. The gene calls are TRBV4-1 and TRBJ2-2; possible D gene TRBD1, 5 bases. The CDR3 loop spans 16 amino acids. V was trimmed by 3 bases and J by 5 bases, leaving 16 bases between them. Germline V gives CDR1 MGHRA, CDR2 YSYEKL.

V and J are TRBV5-1 and TRBJ1-5, with 9 bases aligning to TRBD1. The CDR3 is 17 residues long. Germline-derived CDR1 and CDR2 are SGHRS and YFSETQ. J gave up 2 bases and V 0 bases, and 6 bases lay outside the gene matches. CDR3 region: CASSLGPTGGGNQPQHF. The CDR3 DNA sequence: TGCGCCAGCAGCTTGGGACCCACAGGGGGCGGCAATCAGCCCCAGCATTTT.

V gene TRBV12-3 or TRBV12-4 combines with J gene TRBJ1-1; no definite D call. The CDR3 has 12 amino acids. Trimming took off 6 bases at V and 4 bases at J, with 9 bases between the two ends. In DNA, the CDR3 is TGTGCCAGCAGCCGCCCCGGCACTGAAGCTTTCTTT. Amino acid sequence: CASSRPGTEAFF.

The CDR3, as DNA: TGCGCCAGCAGTGAAGGCAGGGGGACAGATACGCAGTATTTT. This codes for CASSEGRGTDTQYF. J is TRBJ2-3 and V is TRBV10-1; 7 bases match TRBD1. The CDR3 consists of 14 residues. V trimming: 3 bases; J trimming: 3 bases; junction bases outside the gene matches: 3. Germline assignment: CDR1 WNHNN and CDR2 SYGVQD (reference sequence).

This clonotype has a handful of counts. The rearrangement joins TRBV7-6 to TRBJ1-4; 9 positions agree with TRBD1. V lost 5 bases to trimming and J lost 5 bases; unmatched junction nucleotides: 9. Germline assignment: CDR1 SGHVS and CDR2 FNYEAQ. The CDR3 is made up of 16 amino acids. CDR3 in amino acids: CASSRQQGTGNEKLFF. DNA of the CDR3: TGTGCCAGCAGCCGCCAACAGGGGACAGGGAATGAAAAACTGTTTTTT.

This CDR3 is CASSLASGDTQYF. The DNA for the CDR3 is TGTGCCAGCAGCTTAGCTAGCGGGGATACGCAGTATTTT. The J gene is TRBJ2-3, the V gene TRBV7-2, with 7 bases fitting TRBD2. Looked up from germline, CDR1 is SGHTA and CDR2 is FQGNSA. J lost 6 bases, V lost 0 bases, and 0 bases had no gene match. This CDR3 contains 13 residues. Filled out from reference TRBV7-2 and TRBJ2-3, the complete variable domain reads GAGVSQSPSNKVTEKGKDVELRCDPISGHTALYWYRQSLGQGLEFLIYFQGNSAPDKSGLPSDRFSAERTGGSVSTLTIQRTQQEDSAVYLCASSLASGDTQYFGPGTRLTVL.

This clonotype was detected only a few times. The J gene is TRBJ2-3, the V gene TRBV7-2; D possibly uses TRBD1 or TRBD2 (5 bases each). Germline V gives CDR1 SGHTA, CDR2 FQGNSA. V lost 1 base and J 9 bases, leaving 17 bases between the germline ends. The CDR3 covers 15 residues. The DNA for the CDR3 is TGTGCCAGCAGCTTAGGGCTACCAGGGACGGAGACGCAGTATTTT. Protein: CASSLGLPGTETQYF.